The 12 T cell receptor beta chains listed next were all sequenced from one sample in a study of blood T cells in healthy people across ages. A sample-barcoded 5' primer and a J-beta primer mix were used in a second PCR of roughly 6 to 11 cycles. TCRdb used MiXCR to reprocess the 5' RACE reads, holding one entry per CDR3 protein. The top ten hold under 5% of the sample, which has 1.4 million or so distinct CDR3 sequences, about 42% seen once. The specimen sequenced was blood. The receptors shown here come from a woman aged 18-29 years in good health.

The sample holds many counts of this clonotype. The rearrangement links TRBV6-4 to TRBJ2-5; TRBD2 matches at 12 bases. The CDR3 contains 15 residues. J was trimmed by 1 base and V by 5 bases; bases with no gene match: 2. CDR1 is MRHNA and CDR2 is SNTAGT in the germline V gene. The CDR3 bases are TGTGCCAGCAGTAAGACTAGCGGGGGCCAAGAGACCCAGTACTTC. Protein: CASSKTSGGQETQYF.

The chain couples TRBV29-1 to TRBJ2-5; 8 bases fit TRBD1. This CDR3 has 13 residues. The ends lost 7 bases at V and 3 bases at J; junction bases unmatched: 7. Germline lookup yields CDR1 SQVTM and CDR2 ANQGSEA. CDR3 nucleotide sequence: TGCAGCGCCAGGGGACAGGCGAAAGAGACCCAGTACTTC. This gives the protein CSARGQAKETQYF.

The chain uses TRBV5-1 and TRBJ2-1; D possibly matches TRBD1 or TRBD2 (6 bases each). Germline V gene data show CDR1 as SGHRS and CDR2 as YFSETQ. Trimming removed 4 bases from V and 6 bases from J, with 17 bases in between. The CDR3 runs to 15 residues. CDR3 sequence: CASSQDDGGGNEQFF. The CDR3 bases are TGCGCCAGCAGCCAAGACGACGGAGGGGGCAATGAGCAGTTCTTC.

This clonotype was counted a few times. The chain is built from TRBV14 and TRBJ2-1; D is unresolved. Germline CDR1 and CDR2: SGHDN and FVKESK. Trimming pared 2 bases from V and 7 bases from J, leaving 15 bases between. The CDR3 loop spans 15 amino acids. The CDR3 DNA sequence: TGTGCCAGCAGCCAAAGACGGGCCGTCCCTAATGAGCAGTTCTTC. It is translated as CASSQRRAVPNEQFF.

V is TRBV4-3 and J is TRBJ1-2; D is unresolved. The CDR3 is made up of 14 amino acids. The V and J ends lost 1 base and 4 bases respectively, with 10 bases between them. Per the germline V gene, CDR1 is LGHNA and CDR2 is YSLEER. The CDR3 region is CASSQAFGFYGYTF. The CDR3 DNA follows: TGCGCCAGCAGCCAAGCATTCGGTTTCTATGGCTACACCTTC.

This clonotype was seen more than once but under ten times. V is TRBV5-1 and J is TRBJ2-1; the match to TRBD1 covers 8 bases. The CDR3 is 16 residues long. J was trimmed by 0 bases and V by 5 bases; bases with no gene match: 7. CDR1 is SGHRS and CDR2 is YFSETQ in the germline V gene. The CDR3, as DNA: TGCGCCAGCAGTCACGACAGGGGATTCTCCTACAATGAGCAGTTCTTC. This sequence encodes CASSHDRGFSYNEQFF. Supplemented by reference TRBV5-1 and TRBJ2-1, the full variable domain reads KAGVTQTPRYLIKTRGQQVTLSCSPISGHRSVSWYQQTPGQGLQFLFEYFSETQRNKGNFPGRFSGRQFSNSRSEMNVSTLELGDSALYLCASSHDRGFSYNEQFFGPGTRLTVL.

The CDR3 nucleotides are TGCAGCGTTGCACACCAAGCGTACGAGCAGTACTTC. This encodes CSVAHQAYEQYF. This chain connects TRBV29-1 to TRBJ2-7, with unresolved D. CDR3 size: 12 residues. Germline CDR1 reads SQVTM; CDR2 reads ANQGSEA. V was clipped by 4 bases and J by 4 bases, with 11 bases between them.

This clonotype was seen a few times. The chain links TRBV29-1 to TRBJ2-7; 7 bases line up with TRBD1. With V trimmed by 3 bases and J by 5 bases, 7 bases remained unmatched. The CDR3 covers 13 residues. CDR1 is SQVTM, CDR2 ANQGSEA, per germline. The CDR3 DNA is TGCAGCGTTGAGGACAGGAGCAAAGACGAGCAGTACTTC. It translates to CSVEDRSKDEQYF.

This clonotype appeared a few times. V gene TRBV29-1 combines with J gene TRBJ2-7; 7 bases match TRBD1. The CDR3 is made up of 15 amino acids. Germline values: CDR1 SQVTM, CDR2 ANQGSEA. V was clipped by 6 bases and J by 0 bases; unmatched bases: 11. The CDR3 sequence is CSVDQGEYLSYEQYF. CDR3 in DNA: TGCAGCGTAGACCAGGGGGAGTACCTCTCCTACGAGCAGTACTTC.

In DNA, the CDR3 is TGCAGTGCCCAGCGGGGTCCCCAAGAGACCCAGTACTTC. Protein sequence: CSAQRGPQETQYF. The chain recombines TRBV20-1 with TRBJ2-5; 7 bases align to TRBD2. V shed 6 bases, J shed 1 base, and the junction held 5 bases outside the gene matches. Germline loops: CDR1 DFQATT, CDR2 SNEGSKA (reference sequence). There are 13 residues in the CDR3.

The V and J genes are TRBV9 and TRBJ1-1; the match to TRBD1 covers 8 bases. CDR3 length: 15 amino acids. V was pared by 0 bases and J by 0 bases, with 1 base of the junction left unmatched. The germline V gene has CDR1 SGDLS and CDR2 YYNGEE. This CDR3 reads CASSVGRGLNTEAFF. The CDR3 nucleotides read TGTGCCAGCAGCGTAGGCAGGGGGCTGAACACTGAAGCTTTCTTT.

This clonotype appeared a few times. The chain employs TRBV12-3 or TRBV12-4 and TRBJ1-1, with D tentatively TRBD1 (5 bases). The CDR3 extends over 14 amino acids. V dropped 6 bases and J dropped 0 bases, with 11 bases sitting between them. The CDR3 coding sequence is TGTGCCAGCAGCTGGGGACGGATGAACACTGAAGCTTTCTTT. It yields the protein CASSWGRMNTEAFF.